Sequencing of this T cell receptor beta chain was carried out in a study of T cell changes during pregnancy in multiple sclerosis. This CDR3 has 15 residues. Germline CDR1 is SNHLY and CDR2 is FYNNEI. V was clipped by 7 bases and J by 0 bases, with 13 bases between them. Generated by immunoSEQ multiplex PCR, the TCRdb table keeps only in-frame clones and is missing some. The sample lists approximately 72,000 clones; approximately 90% were seen once. The chain employs TRBV2 and TRBJ1-5; D remains ambiguous. The sequenced sample was peripheral blood, obtained in the first trimester of pregnancy. This clonotype originated in a female donor in good health, enrolled as a control in a pregnancy study. The CDR3 DNA sequence: TGTGCCAGCAATATGGGCCATTATAGCAATCAGCCCCAGCATTTT. Translated, it gives CASNMGHYSNQPQHF.